These 3 T cell receptor beta chains originate from one sample sequenced in a study of cytomegalovirus exposure and HLA in healthy donors. Clones were sequenced by immunoSEQ multiplex PCR, and TCRdb holds only the in-frame ones, with some missing. The sample lists 45,000 to 60,000 clones, 90% to 95% seen once, with roughly 5.2% in the top ten. Sequencing was performed on PBMCs. The receptors originated from a woman aged 18 to 35 in good health and CMV-seronegative.

V usage is TRBV10-3 and J usage is TRBJ2-7; D is possibly TRBD2 (5 bases). The CDR3 spans 12 residues. Trimming left V 9 bases short and J 1 base short, with 10 bases between. From germline, CDR1 is ENHRY and CDR2 SYGVKD. This CDR3 is CAIRTSSYEQYF. DNA for the CDR3: TGTGCCATACGGACTTCTTCCTACGAGCAGTACTTC.

The chain employs TRBV6-5 and TRBJ2-4; weak D call: TRBD1 (6 bases). The CDR3 consists of 14 residues. The ends were cut back, 8 bases at V and 6 bases at J, with 17 bases in the middle. Looked up from germline, CDR1 is MNHEY and CDR2 is SVGAGI. This chain's CDR3 is CASQPGQGVNIQYF. In DNA form, the CDR3 reads TGTGCCAGCCAACCGGGACAAGGGGTAAACATTCAGTACTTC.

The chain carries TRBV5-1 and TRBJ2-1, with a tentative D call TRBD2 (6 bases). CDR1 SGHRS and CDR2 YFSETQ come from the germline V gene. Trimming took 0 bases from V and 5 from J, leaving 18 bases between them. CDR3 length equals 17 residues. This CDR3 is CASSLAVAAPPDNEQFF. CDR3 coding DNA: TGCGCCAGCAGCTTGGCCGTAGCGGCACCCCCCGACAATGAGCAGTTCTTC.